Below, 17 T cell receptor beta chains from the same sample are listed, as sequenced in a study of cytomegalovirus exposure and HLA in healthy donors. In the PCR, 60 Vbeta and 13 Jbeta primers were used. Using immunoSEQ multiplex PCR, the repertoire was profiled, and TCRdb retains in-frame clones only, with some absent. The sample shows fewer than 120,000 clones, 70% to 85% of them seen only once. Material for sequencing was PBMCs. The receptors come from a man under 40 in good health and CMV-seropositive.

This clone was counted between two and nine times. The rearrangement uses TRBV25-1 and TRBJ1-3, with TRBD1 identical over 7 bases. The junction had 1 base not matched to a gene; V was cut back by 8 bases and J by 0 bases. The CDR3 is 13 amino acids. CDR1 and CDR2 from the germline V gene are MGHDK and SYGVNS. The CDR3 reads CASQGDSGNTIYF. CDR3 sequence (DNA): TGTGCCAGCCAGGGGGACTCTGGAAACACCATATATTTT.

Concerning this clone: Other nucleotide sequences in the sample specify the same CDR3. The chain has TRBV6-6 and TRBJ2-7; 8 bases fit TRBD1. This CDR3 spans 12 amino acids. Germline V CDR1 and CDR2: MNHNY, SVGAGI (reference sequence). Trimming at V came to 6 bases and at J to 4 bases, leaving 2 bases not matched to a gene. In nucleotides, the CDR3 is TGTGCCAGCAGCGGACAGGGTTACGAGCAGTACTTC. It translates to CASSGQGYEQYF.

Only one count was recorded for this clone. This chain joins TRBV29-1 and TRBJ2-7; D is uncertain. Trimming cost V 4 bases and J 2 bases, with 12 bases left between them. The germline V gene encodes CDR1 SQVTM and CDR2 ANQGSEA. CDR3 length: 13 residues. The CDR3 here is CSVVWSATYEQYF. The CDR3 DNA follows: TGCAGCGTTGTCTGGTCTGCTACCTACGAGCAGTACTTC.

The chain carries TRBV11-1 and TRBJ1-6, with D possibly being TRBD1 (5 bases). The V end was cut by 3 bases, the J end by 1 base, with 7 bases between. Germline CDR1 and CDR2: SGHAT and FQDESV (reference sequence). This CDR3 comprises 15 residues. The chain's CDR3 is CASSFDSSYNSPLHF. CDR3 sequence (DNA): TGTGCCAGCAGCTTCGACAGTTCCTATAATTCACCCCTCCACTTT.

The chain uses TRBV7-2 and TRBJ2-3; tentatively, D is TRBD1 (5 bases). The CDR3 loop spans 13 amino acids. Trimming took off 5 bases at V and 1 base at J, with 7 bases between the two ends. The germline V gene encodes CDR1 SGHTA and CDR2 FQGNSA. For the CDR3, the DNA is TGTGCCAGCAGCCTACAGGGCACAGATACGCAGTATTTT. Its translation: CASSLQGTDTQYF.

The chain couples TRBV19 to TRBJ2-1; 10 nucleotides agree with TRBD2. CDR3 size: 16 residues. Germline V gene sequence: CDR1 LNHDA, CDR2 SQIVND (reference sequence). J lost 12 bases, V lost 4 bases, and 15 bases had no gene match. The CDR3 DNA reads as TGTGCCAGTAGTACCTTAGCGGGGGGCTACCTCAATCGGCAGTTCTTC. This sequence encodes CASSTLAGGYLNRQFF.

The chain joins TRBV7-8 to TRBJ1-4; D is perhaps TRBD1 (6 bases). This CDR3 comprises 14 residues. Germline assignment: CDR1 SGHVS and CDR2 FQNEAQ. Trimming left V 5 bases short and J 8 bases short, with 15 bases between. The CDR3 here is CASSPTGKGEKLFF. The CDR3 DNA reads as TGTGCCAGCAGCCCAACAGGGAAGGGGGAAAAACTGTTTTTT. The variable domain in full, with the rest retrieved from reference TRBV7-8 and TRBJ1-4, is GAGVSQSPRYKVAKRGQDVALRCDPISGHVSLFWYQQALGQGPEFLTYFQNEAQLDKSGLPSDRFFAERPEGSVSTLKIQRTQQEDSAVYLCASSPTGKGEKLFFGSGTQLSVL.

The V and J genes are TRBV7-9 and TRBJ1-4; 9 bases are shared with TRBD1. Germline CDR1 is SEHNR and CDR2 is FQNEAQ (reference sequence). V was clipped by 5 bases and J by 7 bases; unmatched bases: 17. The CDR3 spans 18 residues. The CDR3 DNA follows: TGTGCCAGCAGCCGATCCGTCGGTTCACAGGGGGCGGGTGAAAAACTGTTTTTT. Its protein product is CASSRSVGSQGAGEKLFF.

The chain carries TRBV5-1 and TRBJ2-5; 7 positions agree with TRBD2. V shed 0 bases and J 5 bases; nucleotides not matched to a gene: 4. From germline, CDR1 is SGHRS and CDR2 YFSETQ. This CDR3 has 14 amino acids. In DNA form, the CDR3 reads TGCGCCAGCAGCTTGGGGGGTAGCGGGGAGACCCAGTACTTC. Translation: CASSLGGSGETQYF.

The chain recombines TRBV5-1 with TRBJ1-1, with a tentative D call TRBD1 (6 bases). Per germline, CDR1 SGHRS and CDR2 YFSETQ. The germline V and J ends were trimmed by 0 bases and 0 bases, with 12 bases remaining between them. The CDR3 has 16 residues. The DNA for the CDR3 is TGCGCCAGCAGCTTGGCCAAAGGGGGGGTGAACACTGAAGCTTTCTTT. Translation gives CASSLAKGGVNTEAFF.

The J gene is TRBJ2-3, the V gene TRBV14, with a tentative D call TRBD1 (6 bases). Trimming cost V 0 bases and J 3 bases, with 16 bases left between them. The CDR3 runs to 17 residues. The germline CDR1 and CDR2 sequences are SGHDN and FVKESK. Here the CDR3 DNA reads TGTGCCAGCAGCCAAGATCTGGGGGCGAGTGAAACAGATACGCAGTATTTT. Its protein product is CASSQDLGASETDTQYF.

The chain employs TRBV29-1 and TRBJ1-2; TRBD1 matches at 9 bases. Germline V gene sequence: CDR1 SQVTM, CDR2 ANQGSEA. This CDR3 is 14 amino acids long. V trimming: 5 bases; J trimming: 6 bases; junction bases outside the gene matches: 10. CDR3 in DNA: TGCAGCGTTACCCCCGGGACAGGGAACCATGGCTACACCTTC. This encodes CSVTPGTGNHGYTF.

This chain links TRBV9 with TRBJ2-7, with unresolved D. Trimming removed 2 bases at V and 0 bases at J, with 9 bases between. Per the germline V gene, CDR1 is SGDLS and CDR2 is YYNGEE. The CDR3 spans 14 residues. The chain's CDR3 is CASSVSYSSYEQYF. In DNA, the CDR3 is TGTGCCAGCAGCGTGTCGTATAGCTCCTACGAGCAGTACTTC.

Relative to its sample, this clone is medium-sized (0.01 to 0.1%). V and J are TRBV4-3 and TRBJ2-7, with D possibly TRBD1 on 6 matching bases. The V gene lost 0 bases and the J gene lost 7 bases, with 13 bases spanning the gap. The CDR3 is 14 amino acids. In germline, CDR1 is LGHNA, CDR2 YSLEER. CDR3 residues: CASSQDLEGDEQYF. CDR3 nucleotides: TGCGCCAGCAGCCAAGACCTCGAGGGGGATGAGCAGTACTTC.

V and J are TRBV11-2 and TRBJ1-1; D is possibly TRBD1 (5 bases). Between the trimmed V and J ends, which lost 5 bases and 5 bases, there was a span of 9 bases. This CDR3 has 12 amino acids. The germline CDR1 and CDR2 sequences are SGHAT and FQNNGV. DNA for the CDR3: TGTGCCAGCAGCATACAGGTGACTGAAGCTTTCTTT. Protein product: CASSIQVTEAFF.

The gene calls are TRBV27 and TRBJ1-6, with D unclear. This CDR3 comprises 17 residues. V was clipped by 0 bases and J by 1 base, with 10 bases between them. Germline V gives CDR1 MNHEY, CDR2 SMNVEV (reference sequence). The DNA of the CDR3 is TGTGCCAGCAGTTTATCGGTGACGAGGTCCTATAATTCACCCCTCCACTTT. Translating it yields CASSLSVTRSYNSPLHF.

V gene TRBV7-2 combines with J gene TRBJ1-1, with TRBD1 matching 9 bases. CDR1 is SGHTA, CDR2 FQGNSA, per germline. The V and J ends lost 4 bases and 4 bases, in that order; junction bases with no gene match: 1. This CDR3 is built from 13 residues. The CDR3 coding sequence is TGTGCCAGCAGCTCGGACAGGGGCACTGAAGCTTTCTTT. Protein: CASSSDRGTEAFF.